What follows are 2 T cell receptor beta chains derived from one specimen sequenced in a study of T cells in narcolepsy. Some clones are missing from TCRdb's copy, which holds only in-frame ones; the method was immunoSEQ multiplex PCR. The data hold 35,000 to 40,000 clones, with 70% to 85% observed a single time. Sample: CD45RA- memory CD4+ T cells from PBMCs. Every receptor here comes from a human donor with narcolepsy.

This chain links TRBV11-3 with TRBJ2-1; D is unresolved. In germline, CDR1 is SGHNT, CDR2 YENEEA. Trimming took off 1 base at V and 4 bases at J, with 8 bases between the two ends. CDR3 length: 14 residues. CDR3 residues: CASSLGMKYNEQFF. CDR3 nucleotides: TGTGCCAGCAGCTTAGGAATGAAGTACAATGAGCAGTTCTTC. Combining the CDR3 with reference TRBV11-3 and TRBJ2-1 gives the whole variable domain EAGVVQSPRYKIIEKKQPVAFWCNPISGHNTLYWYLQNLGQGPELLIRYENEEAVDDSQLPKDRFSAERLKGVDSTLKIQPAELGDSAVYLCASSLGMKYNEQFFGPGTRLTVL.

The V and J genes are TRBV14 and TRBJ2-7; D possibly corresponds to TRBD1 (5 bases). The CDR3 is made up of 11 amino acids. Trimming took 5 bases from V and 12 from J, leaving 14 bases between them. Germline CDR1 is SGHDN and CDR2 is FVKESK. CDR3 DNA sequence: TGTGCCAGCAGCTCGGTGCAGGGTATGTACTTC. It yields the protein CASSSVQGMYF.